This TCR beta chain was obtained from a study of T cell responses to AZD1222 COVID-19 vaccine. Clones were read by immunoSEQ multiplex PCR, and TCRdb kept only the in-frame ones, dropping some. In the table there are fewer than 120,000 clones, around nine tenths of which are singletons. CDR1 and CDR2 (germline): KGHDR, SFDVKD. CDR3 length equals 18 residues. V was shortened by 0 bases and J by 0 bases, with 17 bases between the two germline ends. About this clone itself: Its antigen is not identified.

Second-dose schedules of about 4 or about 12 weeks were combined. Study findings and constraints: The study sampled repertoires only after the peak T cell response. Possibly, clonal diversity was underestimated; donors were largely white British and included more females.

The chain couples TRBV24-1 to TRBJ2-7, with D perhaps being TRBD1 or TRBD2 (5 bases each). Sequenced material: peripheral blood, taken 28 days after the second AZD1222 dose. The TCR was taken from an adult who received the AZD1222 COVID-19 vaccine. The CDR3 sequence: CATSDLIEGLRSSYEQYF. Written as DNA, the CDR3 is TGTGCCACCAGTGATTTGATTGAGGGGCTAAGAAGCTCCTACGAGCAGTACTTC.